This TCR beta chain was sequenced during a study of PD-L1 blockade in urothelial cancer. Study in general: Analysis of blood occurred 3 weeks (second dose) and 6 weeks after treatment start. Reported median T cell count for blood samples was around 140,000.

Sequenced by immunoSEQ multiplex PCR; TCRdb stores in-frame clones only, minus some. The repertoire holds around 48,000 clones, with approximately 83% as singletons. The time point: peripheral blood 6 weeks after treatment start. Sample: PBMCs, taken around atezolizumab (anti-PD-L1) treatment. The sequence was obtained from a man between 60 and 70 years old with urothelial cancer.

The chain's CDR3 is CAISEYNPRGGGPYEQYF. DNA of the CDR3: TGTGCCATCAGTGAGTATAATCCCCGCGGGGGCGGCCCCTACGAGCAGTACTTC. The chain is built from TRBV10-3 and TRBJ2-7; tentatively, D is TRBD2 (7 bases). Trimming left V 1 base short and J 2 bases short, with 21 bases between. The CDR3 sequence is 18 residues long. The germline gives CDR1 ENHRY, CDR2 SYGVKD.